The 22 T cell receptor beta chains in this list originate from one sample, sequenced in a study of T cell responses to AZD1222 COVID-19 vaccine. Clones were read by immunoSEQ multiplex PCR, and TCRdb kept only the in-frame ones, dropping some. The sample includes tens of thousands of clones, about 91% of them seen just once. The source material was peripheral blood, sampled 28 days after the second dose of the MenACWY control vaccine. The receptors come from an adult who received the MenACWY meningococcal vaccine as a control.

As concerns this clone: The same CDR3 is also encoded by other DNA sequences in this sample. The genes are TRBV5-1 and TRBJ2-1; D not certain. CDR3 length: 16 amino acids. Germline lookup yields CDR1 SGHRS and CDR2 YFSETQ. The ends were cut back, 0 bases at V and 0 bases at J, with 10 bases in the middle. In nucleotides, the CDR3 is TGCGCCAGCAGCTTGGAAGGCCCAAGCTCCTACAATGAGCAGTTCTTC. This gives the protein CASSLEGPSSYNEQFF.

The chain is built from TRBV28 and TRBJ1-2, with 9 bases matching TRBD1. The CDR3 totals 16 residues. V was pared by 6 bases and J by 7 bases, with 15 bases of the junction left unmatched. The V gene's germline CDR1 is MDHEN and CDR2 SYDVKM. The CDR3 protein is CASSPLSGQGRSGYTF. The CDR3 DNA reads TGTGCCAGCAGCCCTCTTTCCGGACAGGGGCGGTCTGGCTACACCTTC.

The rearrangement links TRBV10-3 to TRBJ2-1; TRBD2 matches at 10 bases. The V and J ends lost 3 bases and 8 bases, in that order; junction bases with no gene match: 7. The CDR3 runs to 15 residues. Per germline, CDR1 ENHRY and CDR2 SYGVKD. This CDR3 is CAISEERGGPHEQFF. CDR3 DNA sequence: TGTGCCATCAGTGAAGAGCGGGGGGGCCCCCATGAGCAGTTCTTC.

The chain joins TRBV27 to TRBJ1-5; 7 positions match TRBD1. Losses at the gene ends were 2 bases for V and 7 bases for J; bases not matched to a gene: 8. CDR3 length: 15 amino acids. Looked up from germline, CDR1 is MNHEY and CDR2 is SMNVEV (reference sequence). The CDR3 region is CASSLKGAVGQPQHF. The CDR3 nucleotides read TGTGCCAGCAGTTTAAAGGGGGCTGTTGGGCAGCCCCAGCATTTT.

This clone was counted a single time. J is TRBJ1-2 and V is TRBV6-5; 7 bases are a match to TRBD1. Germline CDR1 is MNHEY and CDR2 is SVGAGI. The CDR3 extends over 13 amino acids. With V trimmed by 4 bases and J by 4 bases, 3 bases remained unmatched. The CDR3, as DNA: TGTGCCAGCAGTTCCCGGACAGGCTATGGCTACACCTTC. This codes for CASSSRTGYGYTF.

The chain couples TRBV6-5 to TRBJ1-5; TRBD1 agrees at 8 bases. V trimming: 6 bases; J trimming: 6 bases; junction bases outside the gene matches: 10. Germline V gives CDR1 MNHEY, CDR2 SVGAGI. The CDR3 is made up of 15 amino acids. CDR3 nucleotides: TGTGCCAGCAGCACACAGGGGGTGGGTGGTCAGCCCCAGCATTTT. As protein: CASSTQGVGGQPQHF.

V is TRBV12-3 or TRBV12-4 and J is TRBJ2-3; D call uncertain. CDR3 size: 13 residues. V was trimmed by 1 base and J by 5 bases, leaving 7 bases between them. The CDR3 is CASSLGLVDTQYF. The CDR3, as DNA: TGTGCCAGCAGTTTAGGCCTGGTAGATACGCAGTATTTT.

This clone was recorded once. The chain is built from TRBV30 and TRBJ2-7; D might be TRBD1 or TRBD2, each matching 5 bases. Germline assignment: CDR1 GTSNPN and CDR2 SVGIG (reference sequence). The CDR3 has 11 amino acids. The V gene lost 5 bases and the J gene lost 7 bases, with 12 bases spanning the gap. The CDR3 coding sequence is TGTGCCTGGGGGACCCTTGAGGAGCAGTACTTC. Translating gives CAWGTLEEQYF.

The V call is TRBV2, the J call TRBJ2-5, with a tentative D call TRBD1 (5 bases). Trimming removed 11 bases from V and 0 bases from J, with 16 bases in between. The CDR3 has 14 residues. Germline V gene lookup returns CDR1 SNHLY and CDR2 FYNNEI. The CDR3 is CAGKQDPYQETQYF. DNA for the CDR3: TGTGCCGGAAAACAGGACCCGTACCAAGAGACCCAGTACTTC.

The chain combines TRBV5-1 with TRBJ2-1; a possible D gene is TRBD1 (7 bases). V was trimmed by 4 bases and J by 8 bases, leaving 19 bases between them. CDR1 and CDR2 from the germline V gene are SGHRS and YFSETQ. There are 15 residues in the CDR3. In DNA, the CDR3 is TGCGCCAGCAGCATAGACAGGGAACGGGGGCATGAGCAGTTCTTC. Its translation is CASSIDRERGHEQFF.

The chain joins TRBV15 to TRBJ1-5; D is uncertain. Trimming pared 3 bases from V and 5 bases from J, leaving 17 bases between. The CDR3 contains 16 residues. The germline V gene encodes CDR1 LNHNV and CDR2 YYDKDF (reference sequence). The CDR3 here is CATSRGLTHVDQPQHF. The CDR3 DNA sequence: TGTGCCACCAGCAGGGGTCTGACGCACGTCGATCAGCCCCAGCATTTT.

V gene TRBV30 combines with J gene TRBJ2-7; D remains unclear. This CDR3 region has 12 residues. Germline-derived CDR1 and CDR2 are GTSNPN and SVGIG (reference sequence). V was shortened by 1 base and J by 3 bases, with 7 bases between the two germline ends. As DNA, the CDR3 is TGTGCCTGGAGTGAATCGAGCTACGAGCAGTACTTC. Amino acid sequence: CAWSESSYEQYF.

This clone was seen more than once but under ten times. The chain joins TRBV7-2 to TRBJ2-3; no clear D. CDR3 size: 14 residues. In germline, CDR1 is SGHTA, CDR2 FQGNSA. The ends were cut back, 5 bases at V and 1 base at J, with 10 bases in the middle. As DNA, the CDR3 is TGTGCCAGCAGCCCCCTGCCGGGCACAGATACGCAGTATTTT. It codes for CASSPLPGTDTQYF. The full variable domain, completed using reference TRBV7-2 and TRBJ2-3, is GAGVSQSPSNKVTEKGKDVELRCDPISGHTALYWYRQSLGQGLEFLIYFQGNSAPDKSGLPSDRFSAERTGGSVSTLTIQRTQQEDSAVYLCASSPLPGTDTQYFGPGTRLTVL.

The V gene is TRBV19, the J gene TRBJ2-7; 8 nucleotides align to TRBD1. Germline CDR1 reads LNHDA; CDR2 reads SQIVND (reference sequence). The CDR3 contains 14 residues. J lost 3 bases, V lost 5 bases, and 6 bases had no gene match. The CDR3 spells CASSQDRDYYEQYF. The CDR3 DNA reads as TGTGCCAGTAGTCAGGACAGGGATTACTACGAGCAGTACTTC.

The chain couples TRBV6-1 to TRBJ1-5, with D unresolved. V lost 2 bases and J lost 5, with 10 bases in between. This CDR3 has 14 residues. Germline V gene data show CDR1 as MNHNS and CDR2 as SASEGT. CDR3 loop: CASSEWGLHQPQHF. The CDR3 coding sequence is TGTGCCAGCAGTGAATGGGGTTTGCATCAGCCCCAGCATTTT.

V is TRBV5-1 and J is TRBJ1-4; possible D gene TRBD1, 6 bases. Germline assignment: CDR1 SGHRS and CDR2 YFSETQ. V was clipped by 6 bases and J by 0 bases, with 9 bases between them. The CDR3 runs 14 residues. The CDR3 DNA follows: TGCGCCAGCAATTCAGGGGCAACTAATGAAAAACTGTTTTTT. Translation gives CASNSGATNEKLFF.

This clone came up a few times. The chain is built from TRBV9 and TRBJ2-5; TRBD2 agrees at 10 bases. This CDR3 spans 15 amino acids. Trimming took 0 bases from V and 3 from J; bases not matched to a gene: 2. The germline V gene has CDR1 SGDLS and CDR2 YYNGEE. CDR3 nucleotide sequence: TGTGCCAGCAGCGTAGGCCTAGCGGGGGAAGAGACCCAGTACTTC. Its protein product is CASSVGLAGEETQYF.

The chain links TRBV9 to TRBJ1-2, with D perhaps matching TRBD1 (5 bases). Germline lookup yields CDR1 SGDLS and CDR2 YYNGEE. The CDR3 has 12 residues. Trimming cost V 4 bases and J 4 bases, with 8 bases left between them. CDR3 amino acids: CASSFDSYGYTF. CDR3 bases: TGTGCCAGCAGCTTCGACAGCTATGGCTACACCTTC.

CDR3 in amino acids: CASSQGHATEAFF. In nucleotides, the CDR3 is TGTGCCAGCAGCCAGGGACACGCCACTGAAGCTTTCTTT. V usage is TRBV11-2 and J usage is TRBJ1-1; TRBD1 might be the D (6 bases). Trimming removed 5 bases from V and 4 bases from J, with 11 bases in between. CDR3 length: 13 amino acids. Germline V gives CDR1 SGHAT, CDR2 FQNNGV. The full variable domain, its missing parts supplied by reference TRBV11-2 and TRBJ1-1, is EAGVAQSPRYKIIEKRQSVAFWCNPISGHATLYWYQQILGQGPKLLIQFQNNGVVDDSQLPKDRFSAERLKGVDSTLKIQPAKLEDSAVYLCASSQGHATEAFFGQGTRLTVV.

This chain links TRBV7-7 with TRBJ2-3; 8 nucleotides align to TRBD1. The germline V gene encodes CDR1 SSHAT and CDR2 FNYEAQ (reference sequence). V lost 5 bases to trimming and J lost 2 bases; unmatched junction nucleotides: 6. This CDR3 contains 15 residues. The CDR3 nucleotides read TGTGCCAGCAGCACAGGGACAGGCCCCACAGATACGCAGTATTTT. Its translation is CASSTGTGPTDTQYF. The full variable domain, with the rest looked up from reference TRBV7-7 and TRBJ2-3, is GAGVSQSPRYKVTKRGQDVTLRCDPISSHATLYWYQQALGQGPEFLTYFNYEAQPDKSGLPSDRFSAERPEGSISTLTIQRTEQRDSAMYRCASSTGTGPTDTQYFGPGTRLTVL.

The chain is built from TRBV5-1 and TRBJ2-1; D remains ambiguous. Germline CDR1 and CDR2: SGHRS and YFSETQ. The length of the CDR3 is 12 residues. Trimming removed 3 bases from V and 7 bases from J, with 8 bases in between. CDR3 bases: TGCGCCAGCAGCTGGGAAGGAAATGAGCAGTTCTTC. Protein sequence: CASSWEGNEQFF.

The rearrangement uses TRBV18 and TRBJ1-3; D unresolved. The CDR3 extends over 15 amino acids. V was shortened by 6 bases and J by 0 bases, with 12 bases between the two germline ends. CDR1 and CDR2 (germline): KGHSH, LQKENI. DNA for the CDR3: TGTGCCAGCTCCTTCACTGACTTCTCTGGAAACACCATATATTTT. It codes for CASSFTDFSGNTIYF.